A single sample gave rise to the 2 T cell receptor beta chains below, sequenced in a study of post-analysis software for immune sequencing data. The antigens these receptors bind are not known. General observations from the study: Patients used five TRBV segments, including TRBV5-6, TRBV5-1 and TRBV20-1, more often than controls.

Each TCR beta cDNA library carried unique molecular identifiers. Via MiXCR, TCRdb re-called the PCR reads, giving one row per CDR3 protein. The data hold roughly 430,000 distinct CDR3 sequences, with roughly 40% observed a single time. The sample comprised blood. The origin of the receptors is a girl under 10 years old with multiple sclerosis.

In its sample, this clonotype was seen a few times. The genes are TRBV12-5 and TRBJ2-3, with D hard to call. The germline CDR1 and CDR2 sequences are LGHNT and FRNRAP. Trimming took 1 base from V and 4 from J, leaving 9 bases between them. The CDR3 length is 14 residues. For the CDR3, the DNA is TGTGCTAGTGGTTTGGAAGAGATAGCAGATACGCAGTATTTT. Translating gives CASGLEEIADTQYF.

The CDR3 DNA follows: TGCGCCAGCAGCCAAGATATGACTAGCGGAGATACGCAGTATTTT. This translates into CASSQDMTSGDTQYF. The rearrangement joins TRBV4-3 to TRBJ2-3, with 9 bases identical to TRBD2. CDR1 and CDR2 (germline): LGHNA, YSLEER. Unmatched junction bases numbered 3, after V lost 0 bases and J lost 5 bases. This CDR3 region has 15 residues.